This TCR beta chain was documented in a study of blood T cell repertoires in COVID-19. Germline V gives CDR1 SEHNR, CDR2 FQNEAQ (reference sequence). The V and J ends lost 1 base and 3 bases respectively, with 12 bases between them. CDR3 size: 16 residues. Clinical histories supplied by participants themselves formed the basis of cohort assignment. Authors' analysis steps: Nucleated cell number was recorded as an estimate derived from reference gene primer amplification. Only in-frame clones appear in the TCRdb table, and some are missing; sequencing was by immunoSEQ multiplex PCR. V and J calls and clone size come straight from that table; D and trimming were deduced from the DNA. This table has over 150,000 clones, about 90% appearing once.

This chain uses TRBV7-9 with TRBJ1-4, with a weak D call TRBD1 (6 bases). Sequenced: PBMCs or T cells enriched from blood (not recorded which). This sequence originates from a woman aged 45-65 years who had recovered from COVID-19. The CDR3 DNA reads TGTGCCAGCAGCTTAGTATCAACAGGGCCTAATGAAAAACTGTTTTTT. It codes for CASSLVSTGPNEKLFF.